What follows is one T cell receptor beta chain and its context. These data come from a study of T cell responses to AZD1222 COVID-19 vaccine. Profiling relied on immunoSEQ multiplex PCR, and the TCRdb table lists in-frame clones only, not all of them. Of approximately 90,000 clones in the sample, around 90% were seen once. Sequenced here: peripheral blood, sampled on day 0 of AZD1222 vaccination. This clonotype was obtained from an adult in good health.

DNA of the CDR3: TGTGCCAGCAGTGAAGCTGGATTCTATGGCTACACCTTC. Translated, it gives CASSEAGFYGYTF. The chain has TRBV6-1 and TRBJ1-2, with D unclear. The CDR3 runs to 13 residues. Germline CDR1 is MNHNS and CDR2 is SASEGT. Trimming took 0 bases from V and 4 from J, leaving 6 bases between them.